This is a list of T cell receptor beta chains from one sample in a study of long-term antiretroviral therapy in people with HIV. Data came from immunoSEQ multiplex PCR; TCRdb stores just in-frame clones and leaves some out. Of about 35,000 clones listed, 83% are singletons. Sequenced material: unsorted PBMCs, taken 1 year after starting antiretroviral therapy. Source of these receptors: a man younger than 35 with HIV. CDR3s include the opening cysteine and the closing phenylalanine or tryptophan. Each record gives: clone size, CDR3 length, V gene, D gene, J gene, CDR3 DNA, CDR3 protein. D genes are given only for firm matches. Clone size is shown for a subset of rows, as once, few, many or a class of expanded clone.

NA	15	TRBV28	NA	TRBJ1-2	TGTGCCAGCAGCTTCCCGGGTTTGGCTAACTATGGCTACACCTTC	CASSFPGLANYGYTF
NA	15	TRBV4-2	NA	TRBJ1-1	TGTGCCAGCAGCCAACCTCAGACAGGGAACACTGAAGCTTTCTTT	CASSQPQTGNTEAFF
NA	14	TRBV4-1	NA	TRBJ1-2	TGCGCCAGCAGCCAAGGCACCTCGGGCTATGGCTACACCTTC	CASSQGTSGYGYTF
once	12	TRBV9	NA	TRBJ2-2	TGTGCCAGCAGGGCCGTGACCGGGGAGCTGTTTTTT	CASRAVTGELFF
NA	15	TRBV7-2	NA	TRBJ2-7	TGTGCCAGCAGCTTAGTGCAGGGGGGTACCTACGAGCAGTACTTC	CASSLVQGGTYEQYF
NA	16	TRBV15	TRBD1	TRBJ1-5	TGTGCCACCAGCAGCCGGGACAGGGGCACCTTGTGGCCCCAGCATTTT	CATSSRDRGTLWPQHF
NA	13	TRBV28	NA	TRBJ2-7	TGTGCCAGCAGTTTGGCTAGAACCTACGAGCAGTACTTC	CASSLARTYEQYF
NA	16	TRBV7-9	NA	TRBJ1-3	TGTGCCAGCAGCTTCGACGGGACGGGGTCTGGAAACACCATATATTTT	CASSFDGTGSGNTIYF
NA	15	TRBV27	NA	TRBJ1-2	TGTGCCAGCAGTCAGTTGGGGGGAGCTAACTATGGCTACACCTTC	CASSQLGGANYGYTF
NA	14	TRBV12-5	NA	TRBJ2-7	TGTGCTAGTGGTCCCCCCGAGGGGTTGTCCGAGCAGTACTTC	CASGPPEGLSEQYF
NA	15	TRBV29-1	NA	TRBJ2-7	TGCAGCGTTGCCATCCCCACAGGATTCTCCTACGAGCAGTACTTC	CSVAIPTGFSYEQYF
once	15	TRBV11-3	NA	TRBJ2-2	TGTGCCAGCAGCTTAAACAGGGAAGAATCCGGGGAGCTGTTTTTT	CASSLNREESGELFF
NA	15	TRBV7-9	NA	TRBJ2-5	TGTGCCAGCAGCTTAGGAAAGGGTCTCCAAGAGACCCAGTACTTC	CASSLGKGLQETQYF
NA	12	TRBV5-5	NA	TRBJ1-1	TGTGCCAGCAAACTCCAAGCAGGGGATGCTTTCTTT	CASKLQAGDAFF
few	12	TRBV29-1	NA	TRBJ1-2	TGCAGCGTTGACACAGGGTACGATGGCTACACCTTC	CSVDTGYDGYTF
NA	16	TRBV7-9	TRBD1	TRBJ2-2	TGTGCCAGCAGTTCCTCAGGGACAGCGAACACCGGGGAGCTGTTTTTT	CASSSSGTANTGELFF
NA	15	TRBV6-5	TRBD2	TRBJ2-3	TGTGCCAGCAGCCCCCCAGCGGGGGGCACAGATACGCAGTATTTT	CASSPPAGGTDTQYF
NA	14	TRBV7-9	NA	TRBJ2-1	TGTGCCAGCAGCTTTCGGACTGGGAGGAATGAGCAGTTCTTC	CASSFRTGRNEQFF
NA	16	TRBV7-9	NA	TRBJ2-7	TGTGCCAGCAGCCTTAGGGGAGGGGGCACGAAGGACGAGCAGTACTTC	CASSLRGGGTKDEQYF
NA	16	TRBV4-1	NA	TRBJ1-1	TGCGCCAGCAGCCAAGATCCGGGAGCGATGAGCACTGAAGCTTTCTTT	CASSQDPGAMSTEAFF
NA	14	TRBV5-5	NA	TRBJ1-5	TGTGCCAGCACCGACATCGGGGGGGAACAGCCCCAGCATTTT	CASTDIGGEQPQHF
NA	17	TRBV27	NA	TRBJ2-3	TGTGCCAGCAGTTCGTTTCCCCCTAGATCGGGAACAGATACGCAGTATTTT	CASSSFPPRSGTDTQYF
NA	14	TRBV29-1	TRBD1	TRBJ2-7	TGCAGCGTCGGAGACAGGGCAAGCTCCTACGAGCAGTACTTC	CSVGDRASSYEQYF
NA	18	TRBV7-2	NA	TRBJ2-3	TGTGCCAGCAGCCTTGCACGTGGGCAGGCGAACTACACAGATACGCAGTATTTT	CASSLARGQANYTDTQYF
NA	14	TRBV2	TRBD2	TRBJ2-1	TGTGCCAGCAGTGAACCGAGCGGGAATGCTGAGCAGTTCTTC	CASSEPSGNAEQFF